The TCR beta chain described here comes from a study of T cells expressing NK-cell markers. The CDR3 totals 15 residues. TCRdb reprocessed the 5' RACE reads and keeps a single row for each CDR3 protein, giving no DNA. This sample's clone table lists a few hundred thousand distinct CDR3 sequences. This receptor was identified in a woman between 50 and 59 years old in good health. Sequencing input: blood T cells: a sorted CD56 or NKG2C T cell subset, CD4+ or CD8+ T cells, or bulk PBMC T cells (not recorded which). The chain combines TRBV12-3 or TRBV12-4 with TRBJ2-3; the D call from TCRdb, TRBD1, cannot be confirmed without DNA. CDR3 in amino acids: CASTPAGTSTDTQYF.